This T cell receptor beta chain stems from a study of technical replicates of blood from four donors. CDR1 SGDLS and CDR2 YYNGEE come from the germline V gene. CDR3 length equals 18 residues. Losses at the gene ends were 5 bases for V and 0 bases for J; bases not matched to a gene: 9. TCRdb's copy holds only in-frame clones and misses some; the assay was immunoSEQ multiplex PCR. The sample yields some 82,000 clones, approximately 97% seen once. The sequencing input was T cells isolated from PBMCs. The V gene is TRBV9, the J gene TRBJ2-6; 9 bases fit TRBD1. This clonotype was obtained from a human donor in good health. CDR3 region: CASSHRTGDNSGANVLTF. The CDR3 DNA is TGTGCCAGCAGTCACAGGACAGGGGATAACTCTGGGGCCAACGTCCTGACTTTC.